Listed here are 20 T cell receptor beta chains from one sample, sequenced in a study of CD8 T cells in Susac syndrome. Random hexamers served to reverse transcribe roughly 0.45 to 1 ug RNA. Each CDR3 protein is one row after TCRdb ran MiXCR on the immunoSEQ multiplex PCR reads. The table shows some 260,000 distinct CDR3 sequences, with around 84% occurring only once. The sequencing input was CD8+ T cells from PBMCs. The receptors stem from a human donor with multiple sclerosis.

This clonotype came up a few times. The genes are TRBV6-5 and TRBJ2-3, with a weak D call TRBD2 (6 bases). Trimming stripped 0 bases from V and 4 bases from J, with 11 bases between. This CDR3 contains 15 residues. Germline loops: CDR1 MNHEY, CDR2 SVGAGI. The CDR3 nucleotides are TGTGCCAGCAGTTACTCGTCGGGAGCGGCAGATACGCAGTATTTT. As protein: CASSYSSGAADTQYF.

The chain is built from TRBV9 and TRBJ1-2, with D unresolved. Trimming took 3 bases from V and 4 from J, leaving 7 bases between them. From germline, CDR1 is SGDLS and CDR2 YYNGEE. CDR3 size: 12 residues. The CDR3 DNA sequence: TGTGCCAGCAGCGACCGAATCTATGGCTACACCTTC. Translation gives CASSDRIYGYTF.

The V and J genes are TRBV28 and TRBJ2-5; TRBD2 might be the D (6 bases). CDR1 is MDHEN, CDR2 SYDVKM, per germline. Between the trimmed V and J ends, which lost 3 bases and 13 bases, there was a span of 12 bases. There are 11 residues in the CDR3. CDR3 loop: CASSFGGPPYF. CDR3 sequence (DNA): TGTGCCAGCAGTTTCGGGGGTCCCCCGTACTTC. The whole variable domain, filled in from reference TRBV28 and TRBJ2-5, reads DVKVTQSSRYLVKRTGEKVFLECVQDMDHENMFWYRQDPGLGLRLIYFSYDVKMKEKGDIPEGYSVSREKKERFSLILESASTNQTSMYLCASSFGGPPYFGPGTRLLVL.

V gene TRBV30 combines with J gene TRBJ2-7; 13 bases agree with TRBD2. This CDR3 is built from 14 residues. Germline CDR1 is GTSNPN and CDR2 is SVGIG (reference sequence). Losses at the gene ends were 5 bases for V and 1 base for J; bases not matched to a gene: 2. The CDR3 coding sequence is TGTGCCTGGGGGGGACTAGCGGGATCCTACGAGCAGTACTTC. It is translated as CAWGGLAGSYEQYF.

This chain uses TRBV7-9 with TRBJ2-1; D gene uncertain. Trimming left V 3 bases short and J 2 bases short, with 14 bases between. Germline assignment: CDR1 SEHNR and CDR2 FQNEAQ (reference sequence). The CDR3 consists of 16 residues. This CDR3 is CASSLGSDPPYNEQFF. In DNA form, the CDR3 reads TGTGCCAGCAGCTTGGGGTCCGACCCCCCCTACAATGAGCAGTTCTTC. Together with reference TRBV7-9 and TRBJ2-1, the CDR3 gives the full variable domain: DTGVSQNPRHKITKRGQNVTFRCDPISEHNRLYWYRQTLGQGPEFLTYFQNEAQLEKSRLLSDRFSAERPKGSFSTLEIQRTEQGDSAMYLCASSLGSDPPYNEQFFGPGTRLTVL.

The rearrangement links TRBV7-2 to TRBJ2-2; 8 nucleotides agree with TRBD1. In germline, CDR1 is SGHTA, CDR2 FQGNSA. CDR3 length: 17 residues. V lost 5 bases, J lost 0 bases, and 8 bases stayed unmatched. CDR3 loop: CASSIDSGQANTGELFF. The CDR3 DNA sequence: TGTGCCAGCAGCATAGACTCGGGACAGGCGAACACCGGGGAGCTGTTTTTT.

This chain uses TRBV3-1 with TRBJ1-3; D is undetermined. V was cut by 0 bases and J by 0 bases, with 6 bases left in between. The germline CDR1 and CDR2 sequences are LGHDT and YNNKEL (reference sequence). The CDR3 is 15 residues long. CDR3 sequence reads: CASSQDPSSGNTIYF. DNA of the CDR3: TGTGCCAGCAGCCAAGATCCGAGCTCTGGAAACACCATATATTTT. Complete variable domain (other parts from reference TRBV3-1 and TRBJ1-3): DTAVSQTPKYLVTQMGNDKSIKCEQNLGHDTMYWYKQDSKKFLKIMFSYNNKELIINETVPNRFSPKSPDKAHLNLHINSLELGDSAVYFCASSQDPSSGNTIYFGEGSWLTVV.

This chain connects TRBV9 to TRBJ1-5; D unresolved. CDR1 and CDR2 (germline): SGDLS, YYNGEE. The CDR3 totals 18 residues. V lost 0 bases and J 0 bases, leaving 16 bases between the germline ends. The CDR3 DNA sequence: TGTGCCAGCAGCGTAGCTACCCACCCTCGGGGTAGCAATCAGCCCCAGCATTTT. Translation: CASSVATHPRGSNQPQHF.

V and J are TRBV27 and TRBJ1-5, with D perhaps TRBD1 (5 bases). In germline, CDR1 is MNHEY, CDR2 SMNVEV (reference sequence). V shed 6 bases and J shed 5 bases, with 14 bases lying between them. This CDR3 spans 14 amino acids. The CDR3 coding sequence is TGTGCCAGCAGCCGGGGGAGGTCCGATCAGCCCCAGCATTTT. Translation: CASSRGRSDQPQHF.

The chain joins TRBV9 to TRBJ1-4; 7 bases align to TRBD1. Losses at the gene ends were 0 bases for V and 6 bases for J; bases not matched to a gene: 5. This CDR3 contains 15 residues. Germline V gene data show CDR1 as SGDLS and CDR2 as YYNGEE. The CDR3 DNA reads TGTGCCAGCAGCGTAGGGAAAAGGGGGCATGAAAAACTGTTTTTT. It codes for CASSVGKRGHEKLFF.

The chain uses TRBV3-1 and TRBJ2-1; D remains ambiguous. The CDR3 loop spans 11 amino acids. V lost 8 bases and J 8 bases, leaving 10 bases between the germline ends. Per the germline V gene, CDR1 is LGHDT and CDR2 is YNNKEL (reference sequence). The CDR3 protein is CASGLVDEQFF. The DNA for the CDR3 is TGTGCCAGCGGATTAGTGGATGAGCAGTTCTTC.

The V call is TRBV21-1, the J call TRBJ2-7; the table names TRBD2, a call not compared with the DNA. TRBV21-1 has pseudogene status. The CDR3 extends over 17 amino acids. The CDR3 DNA sequence: TGTGCCCAAAATAGACTAGTCAAAGCCTTCCCCGTCTACGAGCAGTACTTC. Translation: CAQNRLVKAFPVYEQYF.

This chain joins TRBV27 and TRBJ1-4; no firm D call. Trimming removed 5 bases from V and 6 bases from J, with 19 bases in between. The germline V gene encodes CDR1 MNHEY and CDR2 SMNVEV (reference sequence). This CDR3 comprises 16 residues. In nucleotides, the CDR3 is TGTGCCAGCAGTCCCGATGCGTTCGGGGTGGATGAAAAACTGTTTTTT. It codes for CASSPDAFGVDEKLFF.

The J gene is TRBJ1-1, the V gene TRBV30; no clear D. Germline loops: CDR1 GTSNPN, CDR2 SVGIG (reference sequence). The CDR3 is 11 residues long. Trimming shortened V by 2 bases and J by 6 bases, and 7 bases separated the two germline ends. Written as DNA, the CDR3 is TGTGCCTGGAGTCATCTCCCTGAAGCTTTCTTT. It translates to CAWSHLPEAFF.

This sequence joins TRBV7-3 and TRBJ2-1; possibly TRBD2 for D (5 bases). This CDR3 region has 14 residues. Trimming took off 1 base at V and 5 bases at J, with 9 bases between the two ends. Germline-derived CDR1 and CDR2 are SGHTA and FQGTGA. The CDR3 DNA reads as TGTGCCAGCAGCTTAATGGCGGAGGACAATGAGCAGTTCTTC. This gives the protein CASSLMAEDNEQFF.

The count of this clonotype is one. The V and J genes are TRBV7-9 and TRBJ2-3; the match to TRBD2 covers 8 bases. The junction had 7 bases not matched to a gene; V was cut back by 5 bases and J by 0 bases. The length of the CDR3 is 16 residues. Germline V gene lookup returns CDR1 SEHNR and CDR2 FQNEAQ (reference sequence). The CDR3 loop reads CASSRRTSQSTDTQYF. The CDR3 coding sequence is TGTGCCAGCAGCAGAAGGACTAGCCAAAGCACAGATACGCAGTATTTT.

The chain recombines TRBV20-1 with TRBJ2-7, with 7 positions matching TRBD1. The CDR3 sequence is 13 residues long. Germline V lookup: CDR1 DFQATT, CDR2 SNEGSKA (reference sequence). After removal of 6 bases from V and 2 bases from J, the junction contained 7 bases not matched to a gene. CDR3 nucleotides: TGCAGTGCCGAGAGAGGGGGCGCCTACGAGCAGTACTTC. It codes for CSAERGGAYEQYF.

The gene calls are TRBV27 and TRBJ2-7; possibly TRBD2 for D (6 bases). This CDR3 contains 12 residues. Germline V CDR1 and CDR2: MNHEY, SMNVEV (reference sequence). The V and J ends lost 8 bases and 7 bases respectively, with 15 bases between them. The CDR3 region is CASGGGFLEQYF. DNA for the CDR3: TGTGCCAGCGGTGGAGGGTTCCTGGAGCAGTACTTC.

This clonotype was observed a handful of times. The rearrangement links TRBV27 to TRBJ2-3; D gene unclear. V was trimmed by 9 bases and J by 2 bases, leaving 12 bases between them. The CDR3 extends over 13 amino acids. CDR1 is MNHEY, CDR2 SMNVEV, per germline (reference sequence). The CDR3 DNA is TGTGCCAGTAGTCTGAGCTCCACAGATACGCAGTATTTT. Encoded protein: CASSLSSTDTQYF.

This clonotype was seen more than once but under ten times. The chain carries TRBV6-5 and TRBJ2-2; D is ambiguous. V lost 0 bases, J lost 4 bases, and 6 bases lay in between. CDR3 size: 14 residues. The germline CDR1 and CDR2 sequences are MNHEY and SVGAGI. This CDR3 reads CASSYSSPTGELFF. Here the CDR3 DNA reads TGTGCCAGCAGTTACTCGAGCCCCACCGGGGAGCTGTTTTTT.